This record looks at one T cell receptor (beta chain) sequence and its context. Sequencing used immunoSEQ multiplex PCR; TCRdb keeps in-frame clones, though not all of them. The data contain roughly 1,500,000 clones, nearly 99% of them singletons. This sample is drawn from a study of shared clonotypes between healthy human individuals. Trimming removed 7 bases from V and 4 bases from J; junction bases left unmatched: 3. Germline V gene lookup returns CDR1 MDHEN and CDR2 SYDVKM. The CDR3 runs 14 residues. The specimen sequenced was naive CD4+ T cells sorted from blood. Subset of the sample: CD45RA+ positively selected. The receptor's source is a man between 25 and 39 years old in good health. The J gene is TRBJ2-2, the V gene TRBV28; 10 nucleotides line up with TRBD2. The CDR3 coding sequence is TGTGCCAGCAACAGCGGGAGGGTCACCGGGGAGCTGTTTTTT. Its translation: CASNSGRVTGELFF.